Following are 23 T cell receptor beta chains from one sample sequenced in a study of T cells expressing NK-cell markers. TCRdb reworked the 5' RACE reads into one entry per CDR3 protein, no DNA. The sample holds about 400,000 distinct CDR3 sequences. Sequenced sample: blood T cells: a sorted CD56 or NKG2C T cell subset, CD4+ or CD8+ T cells, or bulk PBMC T cells (not recorded which). The receptors originated from a woman in her forties or fifties in good health.

The gene calls are TRBV6-1 and TRBJ2-2; TCRdb proposes TRBD1, but this gene call is untestable without DNA. The CDR3 spans 15 residues. Germline CDR1 is MNHNS and CDR2 is SASEGT. CDR3 sequence: CASRGGAPNTGELFF.

This chain connects TRBV11-3 to TRBJ2-3; without DNA, the TCRdb call of TRBD2 cannot be checked. Germline CDR1 reads SGHNT; CDR2 reads YENEEA. CDR3 length: 16 amino acids. CDR3 residues: CASSPWEELGTDTQYF.

This rearrangement joins TRBV12-3 or TRBV12-4 to TRBJ1-2; without DNA, the TCRdb call of TRBD1 cannot be checked. The CDR3 totals 15 residues. CDR3: CASNLGDTRNYGYTF.

The chain joins TRBV12-3 or TRBV12-4 to TRBJ1-1. CDR3 length: 16 residues. The CDR3 sequence: CASSLGGRAPNTEAFF.

The CDR3 region is CSAVFGLAGVNTGELFF. This chain connects TRBV20-1 to TRBJ2-2; without DNA, the TCRdb call of TRBD2 cannot be checked. CDR3 length equals 17 residues. The germline CDR1 and CDR2 sequences are DFQATT and SNEGSKA (reference sequence).

This sequence joins TRBV11-2 and TRBJ2-2; absent DNA, TCRdb's TRBD2 call cannot be checked. Per the germline V gene, CDR1 is SGHAT and CDR2 is FQNNGV. This CDR3 has 14 amino acids. CDR3 protein: CASSPSTFTGELFF.

This CDR3 reads CASSFLSGTNEQFF. The chain carries TRBV5-1 and TRBJ2-1; lacking DNA, the TRBD2 call made by TCRdb goes unchecked. Germline lookup yields CDR1 SGHRS and CDR2 YFSETQ. The CDR3 covers 14 residues.

The chain links TRBV29-1 to TRBJ1-4; TCRdb proposes TRBD1, but this gene call is untestable without DNA. Germline lookup yields CDR1 SQVTM and CDR2 ANQGSEA. CDR3 length: 13 residues. The CDR3 region is CSVVPAAGGKLFF.

V and J are TRBV6-5 and TRBJ2-1. The V gene's germline CDR1 is MNHEY and CDR2 SVGAGI. This CDR3 has 14 residues. CDR3 in amino acids: CASRELPSYNEQFF.

The gene calls are TRBV10-3 and TRBJ2-1; the D call of TRBD1 rests on TCRdb alone, since no DNA is present to check it. Germline CDR1 ENHRY, CDR2 SYGVKD. This CDR3 has 14 amino acids. The CDR3 sequence is CATGRDTTYNEQFF.

The gene calls are TRBV12-3 or TRBV12-4 and TRBJ2-7; the TCRdb D gene call, TRBD2, has no DNA to confirm it. This CDR3 has 15 residues. The CDR3 loop is CASLYPGLILYEQYF.

The rearrangement joins TRBV4-1 to TRBJ2-3; TCRdb's assignment of TRBD2 cannot be checked, as there is no DNA. The CDR3 covers 18 residues. Germline V CDR1 and CDR2: MGHRA, YSYEKL. The CDR3 loop is CASSQDQIAGVESDTQYF.

V is TRBV6-5 and J is TRBJ2-2; TCRdb selects TRBD2, and the lack of DNA leaves this call unchecked. Germline V CDR1 and CDR2: MNHEY, SVGAGI. The CDR3 contains 15 residues. The CDR3 loop reads CASRPAGGPTGELFF.

The chain uses TRBV10-3 and TRBJ2-5; as DNA is missing, the TRBD2 call by TCRdb cannot be tested. The CDR3 runs 14 residues. Germline V gives CDR1 ENHRY, CDR2 SYGVKD. CDR3 region: CAIKAGLSEETQYF.

The CDR3 sequence: CASTPSKRPGYTF. The rearrangement uses TRBV12-3 or TRBV12-4 and TRBJ1-2; the D call from TCRdb, TRBD1, cannot be confirmed without DNA. The CDR3 length is 13 residues.

This rearrangement joins TRBV5-1 to TRBJ2-5; TCRdb gives TRBD1 as the D gene, but with no DNA this cannot be confirmed. The CDR3 is 13 residues long. Germline CDR1 is SGHRS and CDR2 is YFSETQ. The CDR3: CASKPSGFETQYF.

This chain links TRBV10-3 with TRBJ2-4; the TRBD1 assignment by TCRdb is unverifiable without DNA. CDR3 length equals 15 residues. The germline V gene encodes CDR1 ENHRY and CDR2 SYGVKD. CDR3 sequence reads: CAISETGTGKNIQYF.

This chain links TRBV2 with TRBJ2-2; TCRdb selects TRBD2, and the lack of DNA leaves this call unchecked. Germline assignment: CDR1 SNHLY and CDR2 FYNNEI. The CDR3 is 14 residues long. The CDR3 protein is CATLAGTNTGELFF.

This chain links TRBV5-1 with TRBJ2-1; TCRdb names TRBD1, which stays unverified in the absence of DNA. This CDR3 is built from 14 residues. Germline V gives CDR1 SGHRS, CDR2 YFSETQ. CDR3 amino acids: CASSLEAGNNEQFF.

The chain uses TRBV29-1 and TRBJ2-2. The CDR3 totals 15 residues. The germline CDR1 and CDR2 sequences are SQVTM and ANQGSEA. CDR3 region: CSVGRGTANTGELFF.

J is TRBJ2-5 and V is TRBV5-1; there is no DNA to check the TCRdb D call of TRBD2. The CDR3 is 16 amino acids. CDR1 SGHRS and CDR2 YFSETQ come from the germline V gene. CDR3: CASSSGLAESKETQYF.

This chain uses TRBV7-9 with TRBJ2-2. The CDR3 covers 14 residues. Germline V gene sequence: CDR1 SEHNR, CDR2 FQNEAQ (reference sequence). This chain's CDR3 is CASHSARSTGELFF.

The chain recombines TRBV7-8 with TRBJ1-5. This CDR3 is 14 amino acids long. Germline values: CDR1 SGHVS, CDR2 FQNEAQ. CDR3 protein: CASSPSRVRQPQHF.